What follows describes a single T cell receptor beta chain. The antigen remains unidentified. The data stem from a study of cytomegalovirus exposure and HLA in healthy donors. Findings and limits, study-wide: Beyond CMV serostatus, there was no information to go on about immune exposure. Indistinguishable V segments, including TRBV6-2 and TRBV6-3, were excluded.

The PCR employed 60 Vbeta primers together with 13 Jbeta primers. Here immunoSEQ multiplex PCR was the method, and the copy in TCRdb shows in-frame clones only, minus some. The sample includes 95,000 to 100,000 clones, roughly three quarters of them seen just once. Samples came from healthy bone marrow donors. Germline lookup yields CDR1 MDHEN and CDR2 SYDVKM. The junction had 8 bases not matched to a gene; V was cut back by 6 bases and J by 9 bases. The CDR3 length is 14 residues. The chain couples TRBV28 to TRBJ1-6; TRBD1 matches 7 bases. The source material was PBMCs. The origin of this receptor is a man aged 35 to 55 in good health and CMV-seronegative. CDR3 DNA sequence: TGTGCCAGCAGGGGACAGATCCCTGGTTCACCCCTCCACTTT. Residues: CASRGQIPGSPLHF.